The 19 T cell receptor beta chains reported below all come from one sample, sequenced in a study of regulatory T cells in long-lasting Graves disease. The time point was: persistent/refractory GD, antithyroid drugs over 5 years with positive TRAb. Scientists built the TCR library using RNA that was extracted from PBMCs. Building of the TCR beta libraries involved iRepertoire HTBI primers and Arm-PCR of CDR3 regions. TCRdb processed the multiplex PCR reads anew with MiXCR; each CDR3 protein has one entry. The sample holds 600,000 to 800,000 distinct CDR3 sequences, 25% to 30% seen once. Sequenced material: peripheral blood mononuclear cells (PBMCs), taken when the disease was refractory, from a patient treated with antithyroid drugs. The receptors derive from a female donor with Graves disease.

This clonotype appeared many times. The chain carries TRBV12-3 or TRBV12-4 and TRBJ1-6, with 10 bases fitting TRBD1. Trimming at V came to 5 bases and at J to 7 bases, leaving 2 bases not matched to a gene. The CDR3 sequence is 14 residues long. Here the CDR3 reads CASSPGQGNSPLHF. In DNA form, the CDR3 reads TGTGCCAGCAGTCCGGGACAGGGGAATTCACCCCTCCACTTT.

Regarding this clonotype: A read error may explain this, as a much larger clone is one base away. Since the CDR3 does not end with the conserved phenylalanine or tryptophan, this likely comes from a read error. The chain couples TRBV12-3 or TRBV12-4 to TRBJ2-5, with TRBD1 identical over 10 bases. J was trimmed by 5 bases and V by 6 bases; bases with no gene match: 12. The CDR3 sequence is 16 residues long. The CDR3 loop reads CASRLRQGAMGETQYY. In DNA form, the CDR3 reads TGTGCCAGCAGACTACGACAGGGGGCAATGGGCGAGACCCAGTACTAC.

This clonotype was seen a handful of times. J is TRBJ1-5 and V is TRBV28; maybe TRBD1 (6 bases). The germline CDR1 and CDR2 sequences are MDHEN and SYDVKM. The CDR3 consists of 14 residues. V dropped 1 base and J dropped 5 bases, with 9 bases sitting between them. The DNA for the CDR3 is TGTGCCAGCAGTTTATCCGGGACATATCAGCCCCAGCATTTT. Its translation is CASSLSGTYQPQHF.

This clonotype has only a few counts. This sequence joins TRBV9 and TRBJ2-7; D not resolved. Per germline, CDR1 SGDLS and CDR2 YYNGEE. This CDR3 is 15 amino acids long. V lost 4 bases to trimming and J lost 3 bases, with 17 bases between them. CDR3: CASSPGRAMLYEQYF. DNA for the CDR3: TGTGCCAGCAGCCCGGGCAGAGCGATGCTCTACGAGCAGTACTTC.

The chain joins TRBV15 to TRBJ2-5, with a tentative D call TRBD2 (5 bases). The germline V gene has CDR1 LNHNV and CDR2 YYDKDF (reference sequence). This CDR3 is 15 amino acids long. V was cut by 0 bases and J by 5 bases, with 13 bases left in between. The CDR3 region is CATSRDTDRGETQYF. CDR3 nucleotide sequence: TGTGCCACCAGCAGAGATACGGACCGAGGGGAGACCCAGTACTTC.

The chain has TRBV10-3 and TRBJ2-7; 13 positions agree with TRBD2. The CDR3 is 16 residues long. Germline CDR1 and CDR2: ENHRY and SYGVKD. V was pared by 0 bases and J by 5 bases, with 4 bases of the junction left unmatched. The CDR3: CAISESGTSGKNEQYF. The DNA of the CDR3 is TGTGCCATCAGTGAGTCTGGGACTAGCGGGAAGAACGAGCAGTACTTC.

The V call is TRBV9, the J call TRBJ1-2; TRBD1 aligns across 8 bases. Germline trimming cut 4 bases from V and 4 bases from J; bases unmatched to any gene: 12. The CDR3 is 16 residues long. The germline gives CDR1 SGDLS, CDR2 YYNGEE. The CDR3 region has the DNA TGTGCCAGCAGCCTCCAAGGGACAGGTGGGGCCTATGGCTACACCTTC. Translated, it gives CASSLQGTGGAYGYTF. Supplemented by reference TRBV9 and TRBJ1-2, the full variable domain reads DSGVTQTPKHLITATGQRVTLRCSPRSGDLSVYWYQQSLDQGLQFLIQYYNGEERAKGNILERFSAQQFPDLHSELNLSSLELGDSALYFCASSLQGTGGAYGYTFGSGTRLTVV.

The V and J genes are TRBV19 and TRBJ2-5; 8 bases line up with TRBD1. Trimming at V came to 6 bases and at J to 5 bases, leaving 5 bases not matched to a gene. The germline V gene encodes CDR1 LNHDA and CDR2 SQIVND (reference sequence). CDR3 length: 13 residues. This chain's CDR3 is CASSRQGIETQYF. As DNA, the CDR3 is TGTGCCAGTAGCAGACAGGGGATCGAGACCCAGTACTTC.

The chain combines TRBV20-1 with TRBJ2-6; no reliable D call. Trimming pared 3 bases from V and 1 base from J, leaving 13 bases between. The CDR3 has 16 residues. Germline values: CDR1 DFQATT, CDR2 SNEGSKA (reference sequence). Here the CDR3 reads CSARRATPSGANVLTF. The CDR3 DNA is TGCAGTGCTAGGCGTGCTACCCCGTCTGGGGCCAACGTCCTGACTTTC.

The chain combines TRBV6-5 with TRBJ2-5; 13 positions match TRBD2. From germline, CDR1 is MNHEY and CDR2 SVGAGI. The junction had 5 bases not matched to a gene; V was cut back by 2 bases and J by 5 bases. CDR3 length: 16 residues. CDR3 loop: CASSYPRTSGSETQYF. The CDR3, as DNA: TGTGCCAGCAGTTACCCTAGGACTAGCGGGAGCGAGACCCAGTACTTC.

This clonotype was seen ten or more times. The V gene is TRBV3-1, the J gene TRBJ1-2; D is uncertain. Germline CDR1 reads LGHDT; CDR2 reads YNNKEL (reference sequence). Trimming stripped 1 base from V and 4 bases from J, with 10 bases between. The CDR3 length is 14 residues. The CDR3 region is CASSQVPPLYGYTF. CDR3 in DNA: TGTGCCAGCAGCCAAGTTCCTCCTCTCTATGGCTACACCTTC.

V gene TRBV6-1 combines with J gene TRBJ1-2, with TRBD1 matching over 10 bases. CDR3 length equals 12 residues. Per the germline V gene, CDR1 is MNHNS and CDR2 is SASEGT. With V trimmed by 7 bases and J by 8 bases, 4 bases remained unmatched. CDR3 DNA sequence: TGTGCCAGCATTGGGGACAGGGGCGGCTACACCTTC. Translation gives CASIGDRGGYTF.

V usage is TRBV11-2 and J usage is TRBJ2-5; weak D call: TRBD1 (5 bases). In germline, CDR1 is SGHAT, CDR2 FQNNGV. The CDR3 loop spans 14 amino acids. V lost 6 bases and J lost 5, with 16 bases in between. The CDR3 sequence is CASREGRAVETQYF. DNA of the CDR3: TGTGCCAGCAGGGAAGGCAGGGCCGTGGAGACCCAGTACTTC.

This clonotype was seen a handful of times. This sequence joins TRBV5-5 and TRBJ2-7; no reliable D call. V was clipped by 3 bases and J by 6 bases, with 19 bases between them. The V gene's germline CDR1 is SGHKS and CDR2 YYEKEE (reference sequence). CDR3 length: 15 residues. CDR3 sequence: CASSSRVSLVAEQYF. DNA for the CDR3: TGTGCCAGCAGCTCCCGGGTGTCGCTAGTTGCCGAGCAGTACTTC.

This chain uses TRBV10-1 with TRBJ2-1; D perhaps matches TRBD2 (6 bases). V lost 5 bases and J 12 bases, leaving 11 bases between the germline ends. Per the germline V gene, CDR1 is WNHNN and CDR2 is SYGVQD (reference sequence). The CDR3 consists of 11 residues. The CDR3 DNA follows: TGCGCCAGCAGTCCCGGGACTGGGCAGTTCTTC. Protein: CASSPGTGQFF.

Many counts were recorded for this clonotype. The chain employs TRBV9 and TRBJ2-7; D is perhaps TRBD2 (6 bases). Germline V gene lookup returns CDR1 SGDLS and CDR2 YYNGEE. V dropped 4 bases and J dropped 3 bases, with 17 bases sitting between them. This CDR3 comprises 15 residues. Here the CDR3 DNA reads TGTGCCAGCAGCCGGGACCGGGACTTCTACTACGAGCAGTACTTC. Protein product: CASSRDRDFYYEQYF.

This clonotype was seen repeatedly, ten times or more. The rearrangement joins TRBV6-5 to TRBJ1-1; D is possibly TRBD1 (5 bases). V lost 1 base and J lost 0, with 6 bases in between. Germline V lookup: CDR1 MNHEY, CDR2 SVGAGI. The CDR3 contains 14 residues. The CDR3 DNA reads TGTGCCAGCAGTTACTGGGGGGTGAACACTGAAGCTTTCTTT. This encodes CASSYWGVNTEAFF.

There are many counts of this clonotype. The chain carries TRBV20-1 and TRBJ1-1; D not certain. V lost 3 bases, J lost 0 bases, and 8 bases lay in between. The CDR3 covers 13 residues. The germline gives CDR1 DFQATT, CDR2 SNEGSKA (reference sequence). DNA of the CDR3: TGCAGTGCTAGTATCGGGGTGAACACTGAAGCTTTCTTT. Translated, it gives CSASIGVNTEAFF.

The chain combines TRBV6-1 with TRBJ2-7, with no clear D. The CDR3 spans 11 residues. Looked up from germline, CDR1 is MNHNS and CDR2 is SASEGT. V lost 8 bases and J 1 base, leaving 6 bases between the germline ends. CDR3 region: CASPTSYEQYF. The DNA of the CDR3 is TGTGCCAGCCCTACTTCCTACGAGCAGTACTTC.